The 9 T cell receptor beta chains presented below share a single source sample, sequenced in a study of cytotoxic CD8 clonotypes in ibrutinib-treated CLL. Sequencing was performed with immunoSEQ multiplex PCR; in TCRdb, only in-frame clones are kept and a portion is missing. The data hold under 150,000 clones, with around 84% observed a single time. The sequences come from PBMCs, collected after 36 months of ibrutinib treatment. Receptors were obtained from a human donor with chronic lymphocytic leukemia.

The chain joins TRBV7-9 to TRBJ2-1, with 8 nucleotides matching TRBD2. CDR3 length: 17 residues. The germline V gene has CDR1 SEHNR and CDR2 FQNEAQ (reference sequence). Trimming removed 5 bases from V and 0 bases from J; junction bases left unmatched: 9. Here the CDR3 reads CASSRGRSGSSYNEQFF. The CDR3 DNA is TGTGCCAGCAGCAGGGGGAGAAGCGGGAGCTCCTACAATGAGCAGTTCTTC.

This chain connects TRBV4-1 to TRBJ1-2; 7 bases map to TRBD1. The J segment lost 8 bases and the V segment lost 1 base, leaving 10 bases of the junction unmatched. CDR1 MGHRA and CDR2 YSYEKL come from the germline V gene. CDR3 length: 15 residues. The DNA of the CDR3 is TGCGCCAGCAGCCAAGCCCCGACAGGGATACGAGGCTACACCTTC. This encodes CASSQAPTGIRGYTF.

The genes are TRBV18 and TRBJ2-5; D remains unclear. Germline CDR1 KGHSH, CDR2 LQKENI. The V end was cut by 3 bases, the J end by 5 bases, with 4 bases between. There are 11 residues in the CDR3. CDR3 DNA sequence: TGTGCCAGCTCACCGATGGAGACCCAGTACTTC. Its protein product is CASSPMETQYF.

J is TRBJ2-3 and V is TRBV11-2; TRBD1 might be the D (5 bases). Germline CDR1 reads SGHAT; CDR2 reads FQNNGV. This CDR3 comprises 14 residues. The ends were cut back, 10 bases at V and 0 bases at J, with 14 bases in the middle. CDR3 sequence: CATRRPGSTDTQYF. In nucleotides, the CDR3 is TGTGCCACCCGCCGGCCAGGGAGCACAGATACGCAGTATTTT.

This chain links TRBV18 with TRBJ1-4, with D unresolved. The CDR3 consists of 12 residues. V was trimmed by 3 bases and J by 6 bases, leaving 5 bases between them. The germline V gene has CDR1 KGHSH and CDR2 LQKENI. CDR3 sequence (DNA): TGTGCCAGCTCACCGTGGGATGAAAAACTGTTTTTT. Translated, it gives CASSPWDEKLFF.

This chain joins TRBV5-1 and TRBJ2-1; D is unclear. The V and J ends lost 0 bases and 5 bases respectively, with 6 bases between them. CDR1 and CDR2 from the germline V gene are SGHRS and YFSETQ. The CDR3 is made up of 13 amino acids. The CDR3 region has the DNA TGCGCCAGCAGCTTGGGGCTCAACAATGAGCAGTTCTTC. Translation gives CASSLGLNNEQFF.

This chain uses TRBV5-1 with TRBJ1-2, with TRBD1 as a possible D gene (5 bases). Trimming shortened V by 4 bases and J by 8 bases, and 18 bases separated the two germline ends. CDR1 and CDR2 from the germline V gene are SGHRS and YFSETQ. CDR3 length: 14 amino acids. This CDR3 reads CASSPWDAFGGYTF. CDR3 nucleotide sequence: TGCGCCAGCAGCCCGTGGGACGCGTTCGGGGGCTACACCTTC.

The J gene is TRBJ2-6, the V gene TRBV5-1, with 10 bases aligning to TRBD1. CDR1 and CDR2 (germline): SGHRS, YFSETQ. V lost 2 bases, J lost 2 bases, and 4 bases stayed unmatched. The CDR3 has 17 amino acids. Here the CDR3 reads CASSLRDRGPGANVLTF. CDR3 in DNA: TGCGCCAGCAGCTTAAGAGACAGGGGGCCTGGGGCCAACGTCCTGACTTTC. Drawing the rest from reference TRBV5-1 and TRBJ2-6, the complete variable domain is KAGVTQTPRYLIKTRGQQVTLSCSPISGHRSVSWYQQTPGQGLQFLFEYFSETQRNKGNFPGRFSGRQFSNSRSEMNVSTLELGDSALYLCASSLRDRGPGANVLTFGAGSRLTVL.

The chain has TRBV7-2 and TRBJ1-3; the D gene is possibly TRBD1 (5 bases). V gave up 4 bases and J gave up 0 bases, with 13 bases separating them. Germline loops: CDR1 SGHTA, CDR2 FQGNSA. The CDR3 is made up of 16 amino acids. CDR3 loop: CASSSLGASSGNTIYF. In DNA, the CDR3 is TGTGCCAGCAGCTCCCTCGGGGCCTCCTCTGGAAACACCATATATTTT.